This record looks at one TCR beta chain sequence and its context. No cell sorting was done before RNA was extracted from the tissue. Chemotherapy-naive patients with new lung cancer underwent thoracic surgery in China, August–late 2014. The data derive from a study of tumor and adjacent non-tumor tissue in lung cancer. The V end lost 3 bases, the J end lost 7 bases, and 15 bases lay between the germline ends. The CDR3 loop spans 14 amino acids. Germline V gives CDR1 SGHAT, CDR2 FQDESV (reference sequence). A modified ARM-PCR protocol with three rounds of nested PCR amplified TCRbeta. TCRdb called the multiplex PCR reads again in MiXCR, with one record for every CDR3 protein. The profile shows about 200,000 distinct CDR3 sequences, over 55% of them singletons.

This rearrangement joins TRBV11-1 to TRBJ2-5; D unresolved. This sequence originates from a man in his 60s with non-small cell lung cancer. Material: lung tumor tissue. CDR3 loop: CASSFTPVGVTQYF. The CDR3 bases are TGTGCCAGCAGCTTTACACCGGTTGGGGTGACCCAGTACTTC.